Listed here is a single TCR beta chain. This sample is part of a study of T cell repertoires in cytomegalovirus infection. The CDR3 loop spans 14 amino acids. Germline CDR1 MDHEN, CDR2 SYDVKM. Unmatched junction bases numbered 5, after V lost 4 bases and J lost 6 bases. TCRdb re-analysed the reads in MiXCR, keeping a single row per CDR3 protein. The table has 450,000 to 650,000 distinct CDR3 sequences, about 30% seen once. The chain recombines TRBV28 with TRBJ2-2; 7 nucleotides match TRBD2. The sequenced sample was PBMCs. This receptor was identified in a human donor in good health (CMV status not recorded). Some clones in this sample may be carry-over from other donors' samples. The CDR3 loop reads CASSSPGGSGELFF. The CDR3 DNA is TGTGCCAGCAGTTCACCGGGGGGATCCGGGGAGCTGTTTTTT.